This is a list of T cell receptor beta chains from one sample in a study of cytomegalovirus exposure and HLA in healthy donors. The table came from immunoSEQ multiplex PCR; TCRdb's copy has only in-frame clones and leaves some out. The data contain about 310,000 clones, roughly 88% of them singletons. The source material was PBMCs. These receptors all come from a man aged 25-40 years in good health and CMV-seronegative. CDR3s include the opening cysteine and the closing phenylalanine or tryptophan.

TRBV5-4	TRBJ1-6	CASSSALYSPLHF
TRBV27	TRBJ1-4	CASTSGEKLFF
TRBV18	TRBJ1-2	CASSPDQLGQGAGGYTF
TRBV7-2	TRBJ1-3	CASSYQPFGGNTIYF
TRBV5-4	TRBJ1-2	CASRGAGPGYTF
TRBV19	TRBJ2-7	CASSISQGYGEQYF
TRBV5-5	TRBJ2-7	CASSFQGLYEQYF
TRBV19	TRBJ1-2	CASRNQDRGSGYTF
TRBV2	TRBJ2-5	CASTRLQETQYF
TRBV9	TRBJ2-2	CASSPSNRVRGTGELFF
TRBV6-6	TRBJ1-4	CASSARSLTNEKLFF
TRBV19	TRBJ1-5	CASSRLTGASGGPQHF
TRBV6-5	TRBJ1-6	CASQGAAYNSPLHF
TRBV6-5	TRBJ2-7	CASSYMGQAVYEQYF
TRBV4-3	TRBJ1-6	CASSQVGGMGSPLHF
TRBV19	TRBJ1-2	CASLRRGGNGYTF
TRBV5-5	TRBJ1-3	CASSLDRGLGNTIYF
TRBV6-5	TRBJ2-7	CASSYSRGAYEQYF
TRBV5-1	TRBJ2-3	CASSFLGRGADTQYF
TRBV19	TRBJ2-1	CASSIAQYNEQFF
TRBV27	TRBJ2-1	CASSSRAGFYNEQFF
TRBV2	TRBJ2-7	CASSASGTGGWEYF
TRBV7-8	TRBJ1-1	CASSLTSVMNTEAFF
TRBV7-7	TRBJ2-5	CASSPGGWAGDSQETQYF
TRBV6-1	TRBJ2-7	CASKGTGTYEQYF
TRBV18	TRBJ2-2	CASSMEGANGELFF
TRBV10-3	TRBJ1-2	CAISARGLDREAPNYGYTF
TRBV5-1	TRBJ2-7	CASSLEVGGSHEQYF
TRBV4-1	TRBJ2-5	CASSQGRGGALYQETQYF
TRBV19	TRBJ2-1	CASSSDRGVGNEQFF
TRBV18	TRBJ2-3	CASSNREDQRDTQYF
TRBV19	TRBJ1-5	CASSRQSSNQPQHF
TRBV5-4	TRBJ1-2	CASSRGSYGYTF
TRBV4-1	TRBJ1-2	CASSQETGAAANYGYTF
TRBV2	TRBJ1-5	CASSQTGPHQPQHF
TRBV10-1	TRBJ1-6	CASSEGTADSPLHF
TRBV9	TRBJ1-5	CASSPASGGNQPQHF
TRBV7-9	TRBJ2-7	CASSSASGGRTSYEQYF
TRBV7-2	TRBJ2-5	CAGGGPRRETQYF
TRBV19	TRBJ2-1	CASSIDLNSYNEQFF